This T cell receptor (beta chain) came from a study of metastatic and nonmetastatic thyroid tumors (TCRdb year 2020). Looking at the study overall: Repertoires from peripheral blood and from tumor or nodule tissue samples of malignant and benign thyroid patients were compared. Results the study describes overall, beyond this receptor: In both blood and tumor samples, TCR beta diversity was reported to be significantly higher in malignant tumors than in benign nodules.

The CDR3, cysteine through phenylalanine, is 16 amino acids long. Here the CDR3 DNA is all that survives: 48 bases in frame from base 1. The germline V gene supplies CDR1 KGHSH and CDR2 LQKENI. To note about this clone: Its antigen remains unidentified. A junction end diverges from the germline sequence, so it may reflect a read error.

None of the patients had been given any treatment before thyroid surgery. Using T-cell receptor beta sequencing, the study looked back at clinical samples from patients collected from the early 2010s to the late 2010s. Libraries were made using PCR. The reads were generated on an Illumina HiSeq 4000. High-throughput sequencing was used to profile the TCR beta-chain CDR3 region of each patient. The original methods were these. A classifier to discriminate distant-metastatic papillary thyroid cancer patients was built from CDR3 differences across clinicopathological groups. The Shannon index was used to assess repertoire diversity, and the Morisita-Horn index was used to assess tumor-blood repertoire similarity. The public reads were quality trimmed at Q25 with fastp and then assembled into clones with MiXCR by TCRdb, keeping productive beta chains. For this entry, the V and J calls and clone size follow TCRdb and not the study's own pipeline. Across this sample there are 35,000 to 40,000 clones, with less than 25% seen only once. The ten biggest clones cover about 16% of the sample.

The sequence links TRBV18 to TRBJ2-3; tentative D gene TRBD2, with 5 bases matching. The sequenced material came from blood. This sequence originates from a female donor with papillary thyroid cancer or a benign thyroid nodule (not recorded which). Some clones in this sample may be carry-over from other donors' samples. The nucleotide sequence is TGTGCCAGCTCACCACAGGAGAGGGCTTTCACAGATGCGCAGTATTTT. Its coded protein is CASSPQERAFTDAQYF.